The 17 T cell receptor beta chains reported below all come from one sample, sequenced in a study of Graves' ophthalmopathy and Graves' hyperthyroidism. Investigators amplified TCR beta CDR3 regions from RNA transcripts. HTBI primers were employed in first-round RT-PCR, then a second-round multiplex PCR followed. TCRdb re-derived calls from the multiplex PCR reads in MiXCR, one entry per CDR3 protein. Of roughly 350,000 distinct CDR3 sequences detected, about a sixth appear once; the ten largest clones hold roughly 2.3%. Sequencing was carried out using peripheral blood. These receptors originate from an adult woman with stable Graves' hyperthyroidism.

This clonotype was seen many times. This sequence joins TRBV20-1 and TRBJ2-7, with 8 bases aligning to TRBD2. The CDR3 is made up of 14 amino acids. Germline values: CDR1 DFQATT, CDR2 SNEGSKA (reference sequence). Trimming cost V 3 bases and J 5 bases; bases outside gene matches: 9. Written as DNA, the CDR3 is TGCAGTGCTAGCACCGGGACTAGGAGCCACGAGCAGTACTTC. This translates into CSASTGTRSHEQYF.

This clonotype was counted only a few times. Because the CDR3 is missing its conserved closing phenylalanine or tryptophan, this is likely a read error. The rearrangement links TRBV6-2 or TRBV6-3 to TRBJ1-1; no definite D call. V lost 3 bases and J lost 0, with 11 bases in between. CDR3 length: 15 amino acids. Germline values: CDR1 MNHEY, CDR2 SVGEGT. In nucleotides, the CDR3 is TGTGCCAGCAGTTATATAACACCTATGAACACTGAAGCTTTCCTT. Translated, it gives CASSYITPMNTEAFL.

The sample holds many counts of this clonotype. The chain is built from TRBV4-1 and TRBJ2-7; D not certain. With 3 bases removed from V and 3 bases from J, the gap between germline ends came to 12 bases. The CDR3 has 14 amino acids. Germline V CDR1 and CDR2: MGHRA, YSYEKL. CDR3 loop: CASSHRAGYYEQYF. The CDR3 coding sequence is TGCGCCAGCAGCCACCGTGCTGGGTACTACGAGCAGTACTTC.

This clonotype was found many times. The genes are TRBV12-3 or TRBV12-4 and TRBJ1-5, with 8 positions matching TRBD1. This CDR3 contains 14 residues. After removal of 4 bases from V and 5 bases from J, the junction contained 4 bases not matched to a gene. CDR3 coding DNA: TGTGCCAGCAGTTACAGGGGGTGGGATCAGCCCCAGCATTTT. Residues: CASSYRGWDQPQHF.

The V and J genes are TRBV27 and TRBJ2-7, with 9 bases identical to TRBD1. This CDR3 contains 15 residues. After removal of 8 bases from V and 6 bases from J, the junction contained 14 bases not matched to a gene. Germline V CDR1 and CDR2: MNHEY, SMNVEV (reference sequence). The CDR3 DNA sequence: TGTGCCAGCCGTCATACAGGGGGCCCCTTAGGCGAGCAGTACTTC. It is translated as CASRHTGGPLGEQYF.

This clonotype was counted at least ten times. The chain carries TRBV6-5 and TRBJ1-6, with 7 bases lining up with TRBD1. Germline V gene sequence: CDR1 MNHEY, CDR2 SVGAGI. The CDR3 runs 15 residues. V was clipped by 4 bases and J by 7 bases; unmatched bases: 7. CDR3 amino acids: CASSFLDRTNSPLHF. CDR3 DNA sequence: TGTGCCAGCAGTTTCCTGGACAGGACCAATTCACCCCTCCACTTT.

This clonotype has a single count. This chain uses TRBV19 with TRBJ2-7; the match to TRBD2 covers 11 bases. The CDR3 contains 17 residues. Germline V gene data show CDR1 as LNHDA and CDR2 as SQIVND (reference sequence). J was trimmed by 1 base and V by 2 bases; bases with no gene match: 7. The CDR3 coding sequence is TGTGCCAGTAGTATATTTGCCGGGACTAGCGGTTCCTACGAGCAGTACTTC. This sequence encodes CASSIFAGTSGSYEQYF.

This clonotype was picked up many times. The chain has TRBV18 and TRBJ1-1; D is ambiguous. This CDR3 region has 14 residues. The V gene lost 6 bases and the J gene lost 4 bases, with 15 bases spanning the gap. Germline CDR1 KGHSH, CDR2 LQKENI. CDR3 sequence: CASSDASRGTEAFF. The CDR3 DNA reads as TGTGCCAGCTCCGACGCCAGCCGTGGCACTGAAGCTTTCTTT.

This clonotype was detected once. This rearrangement joins TRBV20-1 to TRBJ2-2; D perhaps matches TRBD1 (6 bases). The V and J ends lost 1 base and 1 base respectively, with 10 bases between them. This CDR3 region has 15 residues. The germline CDR1 and CDR2 sequences are DFQATT and SNEGSKA (reference sequence). The CDR3 DNA follows: TGCAGTGCTAGAGGCCCGGGACAGAACACCGGGGAGCTGTTTTTT. It yields the protein CSARGPGQNTGELFF.

The sample holds many counts of this clonotype. V usage is TRBV24-1 and J usage is TRBJ2-2; tentatively, D is TRBD1 (6 bases). Germline loops: CDR1 KGHDR, CDR2 SFDVKD. The CDR3 runs to 15 residues. V dropped 3 bases and J dropped 1 base, with 8 bases sitting between them. The CDR3 reads CATSDTGRNTGELFF. CDR3 bases: TGTGCCACCAGTGATACAGGGAGGAACACCGGGGAGCTGTTTTTT.

Ten or more counts support this clonotype. V gene TRBV20-1 combines with J gene TRBJ1-5, with 10 bases lining up with TRBD1. Germline lookup yields CDR1 DFQATT and CDR2 SNEGSKA (reference sequence). The trim removed 3 bases at V and 2 bases at J, leaving 4 bases unmatched. The CDR3 length is 15 residues. CDR3 nucleotide sequence: TGCAGTGCTAGTCTTGGGACAGGGGGCAATCAGCCCCAGCATTTT. Translated: CSASLGTGGNQPQHF.

The gene calls are TRBV19 and TRBJ2-1; maybe TRBD2 (6 bases). V lost 0 bases, J lost 0 bases, and 9 bases lay in between. Germline V gene lookup returns CDR1 LNHDA and CDR2 SQIVND (reference sequence). The CDR3 consists of 16 residues. DNA of the CDR3: TGTGCCAGTAGTATAGACGGGAGATGCTCCTACAATGAGCAGTTCTTC. This codes for CASSIDGRCSYNEQFF. The variable domain in full, with the rest retrieved from reference TRBV19 and TRBJ2-1, is DGGITQSPKYLFRKEGQNVTLSCEQNLNHDAMYWYRQDPGQGLRLIYYSQIVNDFQKGDIAEGYSVSREKKESFPLTVTSAQKNPTAFYLCASSIDGRCSYNEQFFGPGTRLTVL.

This clonotype was observed at least ten times. The chain joins TRBV6-5 to TRBJ1-6, with a weak D call TRBD1 (5 bases). The CDR3 is 15 residues long. The germline gives CDR1 MNHEY, CDR2 SVGAGI. V lost 6 bases to trimming and J lost 6 bases, with 15 bases between them. The CDR3 DNA is TGTGCCAGCAGACTAACCAGGGTCCGTAATTCACCCCTCCACTTT. Its translation: CASRLTRVRNSPLHF.

Worth noting for this clonotype: The conserved final phenylalanine or tryptophan is absent from the CDR3, which likely points to a read error. The limits of the CDR3 on the DNA are not certain, so only TCRdb's listed CDR3 is given. The chain recombines TRBV7-2 with TRBJ1-5. The CDR3 extends over 12 residues, inclusive of both ends. Germline V gene sequence: CDR1 SGHTA, CDR2 FQGNSA. Here the CDR3 reads CASSLGNQPQQL.

This clonotype was recorded many times. This may arise from a read error, as a much more abundant clone is one base away. V is TRBV6-5 and J is TRBJ2-7, with 14 bases identical to TRBD2. Germline lookup yields CDR1 MNHEY and CDR2 SVGAGI. CDR3 length: 17 amino acids. The CDR3 sequence: CASSYQGTSGSSYERYF. The CDR3 DNA reads as TGTGCCAGCAGTTATCAAGGGACTAGCGGGAGCTCTTACGAGCGGTACTTC.

The chain links TRBV12-3 or TRBV12-4 to TRBJ2-5; D may be TRBD2 (5 bases). Trimming cost V 4 bases and J 3 bases, with 15 bases left between them. The CDR3 is 15 residues long. Written as DNA, the CDR3 is TGTGCCAGCAGTTCCTGGACTGTACCTAAAGAGACCCAGTACTTC. It encodes CASSSWTVPKETQYF.

The chain carries TRBV12-3 or TRBV12-4 and TRBJ2-3; D ambiguous. Trimming stripped 7 bases from V and 5 bases from J, with 7 bases between. CDR3 length equals 11 residues. CDR3 DNA: TGTGCCAGCACCGCCCAAGATACGCAGTATTTT. It specifies CASTAQDTQYF.